This T cell receptor (beta chain) was obtained from a study of CD8 T cells in Susac syndrome. In this sample, this clonotype turned up once. The V segment lost 0 bases and the J segment 7 bases; nucleotides outside the gene matches: 6. The length of the CDR3 is 15 residues. The V gene's germline CDR1 is DFQATT and CDR2 SNEGSKA (reference sequence). Reverse transcription of roughly 0.5 to 1 ug RNA was carried out with random hexamers. MiXCR, applied by TCRdb to the immunoSEQ multiplex PCR reads, yields one record per CDR3 protein. This table has about 140,000 distinct CDR3 sequences, around 93% appearing once.

The source material was CD4+ T cells from PBMCs. The clonotype was recovered from a human donor with Susac syndrome. This chain uses TRBV20-1 with TRBJ2-1; TRBD2 matches at 10 bases. The CDR3: CSARDRLAGVNEQFF. CDR3 nucleotides: TGCAGTGCTAGAGATAGGCTAGCGGGAGTTAATGAGCAGTTCTTC.